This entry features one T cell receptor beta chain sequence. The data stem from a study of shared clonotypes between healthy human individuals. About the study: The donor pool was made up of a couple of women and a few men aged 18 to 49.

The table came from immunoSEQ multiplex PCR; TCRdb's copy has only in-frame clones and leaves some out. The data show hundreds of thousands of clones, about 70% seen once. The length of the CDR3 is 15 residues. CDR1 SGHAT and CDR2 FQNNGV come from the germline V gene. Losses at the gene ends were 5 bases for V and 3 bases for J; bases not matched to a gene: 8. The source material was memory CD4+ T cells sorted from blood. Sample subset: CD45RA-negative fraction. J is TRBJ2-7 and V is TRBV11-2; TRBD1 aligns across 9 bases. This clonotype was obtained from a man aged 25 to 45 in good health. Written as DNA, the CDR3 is TGTGCCAGCAGCCGTCCGGGACAGGGTTACTACGAGCAGTACTTC. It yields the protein CASSRPGQGYYEQYF.